There are a few counts of the clone carrying this T cell receptor beta chain. Measured with immunoSEQ multiplex PCR; TCRdb has only the in-frame clones, and not every one. The sample has 250,000 to 300,000 clones; 80% to 90% are singletons. The CDR3 spans 15 residues. Trimming took off 0 bases at V and 4 bases at J, with 12 bases between the two ends. The V gene's germline CDR1 is GTSNPN and CDR2 SVGIG (reference sequence). These data belong to a study of blood T cell repertoires in COVID-19. This chain links TRBV30 with TRBJ2-2; D gene unclear. The specimen was PBMCs or T cells enriched from blood (not recorded which). This clonotype was obtained from a young man who had recovered from COVID-19. The CDR3 DNA sequence: TGTGCCTGGAGTGTAACCGGGTCTTTCACCGGGGAGCTGTTTTTT. Amino acids: CAWSVTGSFTGELFF.